Below are 20 T cell receptor beta chains sequenced from a single sample in a study of T cells in narcolepsy. Clones were sequenced by immunoSEQ multiplex PCR, and TCRdb holds only the in-frame ones, with some missing. The profile shows around 30,000 clones, around four fifths of them singletons. Sequencing was carried out using CD45RA- memory CD4+ T cells from PBMCs. These receptors were obtained from a human donor with narcolepsy.

CDR3 bases: TGTGCCAGCAGCTTGCGGGACGAGAATGAGCAGTTCTTC. Protein product: CASSLRDENEQFF. The rearrangement uses TRBV5-4 and TRBJ2-1; the D gene could be TRBD1 or TRBD2 (5 bases each). V dropped 1 base and J dropped 7 bases, with 9 bases sitting between them. The CDR3 totals 13 residues. The germline CDR1 and CDR2 sequences are SGHNT and YYREEE (reference sequence).

Only a few counts were recorded for this clone. The CDR3 spells CASSAGTGETQYF. CDR3 sequence (DNA): TGCGCCAGCAGCGCCGGGACAGGAGAGACCCAGTACTTC. The chain joins TRBV5-1 to TRBJ2-5, with 8 bases identical to TRBD1. The CDR3 consists of 13 residues. With 4 bases clipped from V and 4 bases from J, the junction kept 3 bases outside the gene matches. Per the germline V gene, CDR1 is SGHRS and CDR2 is YFSETQ.

The chain combines TRBV9 with TRBJ1-1, with D uncertain. V was cut by 0 bases and J by 6 bases, with 12 bases left in between. CDR3 length: 14 residues. Germline V lookup: CDR1 SGDLS, CDR2 YYNGEE. The CDR3 DNA reads as TGTGCCAGCAGCGTAGAGGGCAATCGGGCTGAAGCTTTCTTT. Its translation is CASSVEGNRAEAFF.

This chain connects TRBV27 to TRBJ2-1; 7 positions agree with TRBD1. The CDR3 consists of 13 residues. Trimming took 5 bases from V and 6 from J; bases not matched to a gene: 4. CDR1 is MNHEY, CDR2 SMNVEV, per germline (reference sequence). The CDR3 spells CASSLRTGNEQFF. As DNA, the CDR3 is TGTGCCAGCAGTCTACGGACAGGCAATGAGCAGTTCTTC.

The V gene is TRBV19, the J gene TRBJ1-5, with D possibly TRBD1 on 5 matching bases. V was cut by 4 bases and J by 2 bases, with 12 bases left in between. CDR3 length equals 15 residues. Germline V gene lookup returns CDR1 LNHDA and CDR2 SQIVND (reference sequence). The CDR3: CASSKTTARNQPQHF. As DNA, the CDR3 is TGTGCCAGTAGTAAGACGACAGCCCGCAATCAGCCCCAGCATTTT.

This sequence joins TRBV5-3 and TRBJ1-1; 10 positions match TRBD1. Being an ORF, TRBV5-3 has a function that is uncertain. V was clipped by 4 bases and J by 11 bases; unmatched bases: 20. This CDR3 spans 17 amino acids. In DNA, the CDR3 is TGTGCCAGAAGCCCCCGGGACAGGGGAAGATTTTCGCTCCGGGCTTTCTTT. Translated: CARSPRDRGRFSLRAFF.

The chain links TRBV7-2 to TRBJ2-4; D possibly matches TRBD1 or TRBD2 (5 bases each). CDR3 length: 12 residues. The ends were cut back, 3 bases at V and 7 bases at J, with 7 bases in the middle. CDR1 SGHTA and CDR2 FQGNSA come from the germline V gene. The CDR3: CASSLGTNIQYF. The CDR3 DNA is TGTGCCAGCAGCTTGGGGACGAACATTCAGTACTTC.

The V and J genes are TRBV27 and TRBJ1-2; D is possibly TRBD1 (6 bases). CDR3 size: 14 residues. V lost 3 bases, J lost 2 bases, and 10 bases lay in between. CDR1 MNHEY and CDR2 SMNVEV come from the germline V gene (reference sequence). CDR3 amino acids: CASSFGGRNYGYTF. The CDR3 DNA reads as TGTGCCAGCAGTTTTGGGGGCAGGAACTATGGCTACACCTTC.

The chain couples TRBV11-3 to TRBJ2-6; D is undetermined. The germline V gene encodes CDR1 SGHNT and CDR2 YENEEA. V lost 1 base to trimming and J lost 3 bases, with 4 bases between them. CDR3 length: 14 residues. The CDR3 DNA sequence: TGTGCCAGCAGCTTAGCGGATGGGGCCAACGTCCTGACTTTC. Protein product: CASSLADGANVLTF.

The rearrangement links TRBV18 to TRBJ1-1; TRBD1 matches at 8 bases. V lost 3 bases to trimming and J lost 0 bases; unmatched junction nucleotides: 6. The V gene's germline CDR1 is KGHSH and CDR2 LQKENI. The CDR3 contains 16 residues. CDR3 amino acids: CASSPKAGGLNTEAFF. The CDR3 nucleotides read TGTGCCAGCTCACCGAAGGCAGGGGGCTTGAACACTGAAGCTTTCTTT.

The chain employs TRBV13 and TRBJ2-1; possibly TRBD2 for D (5 bases). CDR3 length: 14 amino acids. Germline V gives CDR1 PRHDT, CDR2 FYEKMQ (reference sequence). The V end was cut by 9 bases, the J end by 7 bases, with 19 bases between. CDR3 DNA sequence: TGTGCCAGTAAATTGGTGGGGAGCGGAAATGAGCAGTTCTTC. Translating gives CASKLVGSGNEQFF.

The chain has TRBV6-6 and TRBJ1-6; a weak D match, TRBD1 (5 bases). Germline V lookup: CDR1 MNHNY, CDR2 SVGAGI (reference sequence). The ends were cut back, 0 bases at V and 7 bases at J, with 7 bases in the middle. The length of the CDR3 is 14 residues. CDR3 protein: CASSYSGVNSPLHF. DNA for the CDR3: TGTGCCAGCAGTTACTCAGGGGTGAATTCACCCCTCCACTTT.

The rearrangement uses TRBV7-6 and TRBJ1-1; maybe TRBD1 (6 bases). CDR3 length: 14 residues. V gave up 4 bases and J gave up 4 bases, with 13 bases separating them. The germline gives CDR1 SGHVS, CDR2 FNYEAQ. The CDR3 coding sequence is TGTGCCAGCAGCTCACAGGGTTCCGGCACTGAAGCTTTCTTT. Translation gives CASSSQGSGTEAFF.

V is TRBV6-1 and J is TRBJ1-2, with D maybe TRBD1 (5 bases). The germline V and J ends were trimmed by 5 bases and 2 bases, with 12 bases remaining between them. This CDR3 comprises 14 residues. CDR1 is MNHNS and CDR2 is SASEGT in the germline V gene. CDR3 sequence reads: CASSYSAGNYGYTF. CDR3 in DNA: TGTGCCAGCAGTTATTCGGCAGGGAACTATGGCTACACCTTC.

CDR3 DNA: TGTGCCAGCTCACCATCAAGAACCAACACTGAAGCTTTCTTT. Its protein is CASSPSRTNTEAFF. The rearrangement links TRBV18 to TRBJ1-1; D not resolved. V was trimmed by 2 bases and J by 2 bases, leaving 9 bases between them. The germline V gene has CDR1 KGHSH and CDR2 LQKENI. CDR3 size: 14 residues. Full variable domain (remainder filled in from reference TRBV18 and TRBJ1-1): NAGVMQNPRHLVRRRGQEARLRCSPMKGHSHVYWYRQLPEEGLKFMVYLQKENIIDESGMPKERFSAEFPKEGPSILRIQQVVRGDSAAYFCASSPSRTNTEAFFGQGTRLTVV.

This clone was picked up a small number of times. The chain carries TRBV5-1 and TRBJ1-5; D possibly corresponds to TRBD1 (5 bases). The CDR3 contains 16 residues. Germline values: CDR1 SGHRS, CDR2 YFSETQ. The V and J ends lost 2 bases and 1 base respectively, with 13 bases between them. The CDR3 region is CASSFGSGDSNQPQHF. CDR3 bases: TGCGCCAGCAGCTTTGGATCTGGGGACAGCAATCAGCCCCAGCATTTT.

The V call is TRBV11-3, the J call TRBJ2-5; the match to TRBD2 covers 7 bases. The CDR3 totals 15 residues. With 1 base clipped from V and 2 bases from J, the junction kept 4 bases outside the gene matches. Germline V CDR1 and CDR2: SGHNT, YENEEA. The CDR3 region is CASSLAPSGQETQYF. The CDR3 nucleotides read TGTGCCAGCAGCTTAGCCCCTAGCGGTCAAGAGACCCAGTACTTC.

This rearrangement joins TRBV6-5 to TRBJ2-7; D not certain. Germline V gene data show CDR1 as MNHEY and CDR2 as SVGAGI. The CDR3 contains 13 residues. The V end was cut by 5 bases, the J end by 2 bases, with 10 bases between. CDR3 nucleotide sequence: TGTGCCAGCAGTGCGGCCGGGCCCTACGAGCAGTACTTC. Protein sequence: CASSAAGPYEQYF.

The CDR3 loop reads CASSLRDRDYTF. DNA for the CDR3: TGTGCCAGCAGCCTTCGGGACAGGGACTACACCTTC. V is TRBV5-4 and J is TRBJ1-2; TRBD1 matches at 9 bases. The germline V gene encodes CDR1 SGHNT and CDR2 YYREEE (reference sequence). The V gene end was trimmed by 4 bases and the J gene end by 10 bases; junction bases not matched to a gene: 5. CDR3 size: 12 residues.

The CDR3 DNA reads TGCGCCAGCAGCTTGAACAGGGGGAACACTGAAGCTTTCTTT. It codes for CASSLNRGNTEAFF. The chain couples TRBV5-1 to TRBJ1-1; TRBD1 agrees at 7 bases. Unmatched junction bases numbered 1, after V lost 1 base and J lost 1 base. Germline values: CDR1 SGHRS, CDR2 YFSETQ. The CDR3 runs 14 residues.